This TCR beta chain was profiled in a study of blood T cells in healthy people across ages. In its sample, this clonotype was seen many times. Its antigen is currently unknown. V was shortened by 8 bases and J by 6 bases, with 20 bases between the two germline ends. The CDR3 runs 14 residues. Germline V CDR1 and CDR2: MNHEY, SVGAGI. Peripheral blood, about 10 milliliters per donor, was collected. Each sample had at least 6.5 million PBMCs isolated. The use of a sample-barcoded 5' primer and a J-beta primer mix characterized a second PCR of roughly 6 to 11 cycles. Each sample yielded at least 2.5 million CDR3-containing paired-end reads. TCRdb processed the 5' RACE reads anew with MiXCR; each CDR3 protein has one entry. The table lists around 580,000 distinct CDR3 sequences, roughly 48% of them singletons. Notes on the study in general: Higher diversity, along with more naive CD4+ cells, distinguished long-lived donors from aged donors.

This chain joins TRBV6-5 and TRBJ2-7; possibly TRBD1 or TRBD2 for D (6 bases each). The sequence derives from an elderly man in good health. The sample was blood. The chain's CDR3 is CASQLHGGLVEQYF. For the CDR3, the DNA is TGTGCCAGCCAGTTACATGGGGGGCTGGTCGAGCAGTACTTC.